Each of the 24 T cell receptor beta chains below was sequenced from the same sample in a study of human T cells and chemical hapten exposure. The time point denotes: patch test 2, 6 weeks after DPC sensitization. Treatment noted: therapeutic diphenylcyclopropenone sensitization with weekly scalp DPC. Each CDR3 protein is one row after TCRdb ran MiXCR on the RACE reads. The sample has tens of thousands of distinct CDR3 sequences; 3% to 3.5% are singletons. The sequencing here drew on whole blood, taken in connection with sensitization to the hapten diphenylcyclopropenone (DPC). These receptors all come from a middle-aged man with alopecia areata. Some clones in this sample may be carry-over from other donors' samples.

In its sample, this clonotype was seen many times. The V call is TRBV20-1, the J call TRBJ2-7, with TRBD1 matching over 7 bases. This CDR3 region has 13 residues. The V gene's germline CDR1 is DFQATT and CDR2 SNEGSKA (reference sequence). In DNA form, the CDR3 reads TGCAGCCCGAGGGACAGCCACTCCTACGAGCAGTACTTC. It translates to CSPRDSHSYEQYF.

This clonotype was observed at least ten times. The chain carries TRBV6-1 and TRBJ1-1; 7 nucleotides agree with TRBD1. Germline CDR1 is MNHNS and CDR2 is SASEGT. The CDR3 has 15 amino acids. The V and J ends lost 7 bases and 0 bases, in that order; junction bases with no gene match: 8. The CDR3: CASNRQGLLNTEAFF. CDR3 coding DNA: TGTGCCAGCAATCGACAGGGTTTACTGAACACTGAAGCTTTCTTT.

This clonotype has a count of ten or more. This chain links TRBV12-1 with TRBJ1-6; the DNA was not compared with TRBD1, the D call given in the table. TRBV12-1 is recorded as a pseudogene. This CDR3 is built from 16 residues. CDR3: CASSFAGDIYNSPLHF. CDR3 in DNA: TGTGCCAGCAGCTTTGCTGGGGACATCTATAATTCACCCCTCCACTTT.

This clonotype was picked up many times. The V and J genes are TRBV19 and TRBJ2-5; TRBD2 aligns across 10 bases. The germline V gene encodes CDR1 LNHDA and CDR2 SQIVND (reference sequence). After removal of 3 bases from V and 5 bases from J, the junction contained 9 bases not matched to a gene. The CDR3 sequence is 16 residues long. CDR3 nucleotides: TGTGCCAGTAGTATGACGCTAGCGGGAGTTTTGGAGACCCAGTACTTC. Amino acid sequence: CASSMTLAGVLETQYF.

This clonotype was seen at least ten times. The rearrangement uses TRBV10-3 and TRBJ2-7; either TRBD1 or TRBD2 may supply D (5 bases each). Germline V CDR1 and CDR2: ENHRY, SYGVKD. This CDR3 is built from 14 residues. V dropped 5 bases and J dropped 2 bases, with 13 bases sitting between them. CDR3 in DNA: TGTGCCATCAGTCGCCTCGAGGGGACCTACGAGCAGTACTTC. Encoded protein: CAISRLEGTYEQYF.

Comments on this clonotype: This clone may be a read error of a much larger clone one base away. The rearrangement joins TRBV27 to TRBJ2-7; 7 bases line up with TRBD1. This CDR3 has 18 amino acids. The germline CDR1 and CDR2 sequences are MNHEY and SMNVEV (reference sequence). V shed 1 base and J 2 bases; nucleotides not matched to a gene: 14. CDR3 amino acids: CASSLLRLGQLSPYEQYF. The DNA for the CDR3 is TGTGCCAGCAGTTTATTGCGTCTGGGACAGCTTTCCCCCTACGAGCAGTACTTC.

The sample holds many counts of this clonotype. The chain links TRBV2 to TRBJ1-1; D is uncertain. This CDR3 contains 12 residues. The V and J ends lost 6 bases and 6 bases respectively, with 11 bases between them. Germline assignment: CDR1 SNHLY and CDR2 FYNNEI. CDR3 nucleotides: TGTGCCAGCAGAGACCGCGGAGCTGAAGCTTTCTTT. The encoded protein is CASRDRGAEAFF.

This clonotype was recorded at least ten times. The chain joins TRBV9 to TRBJ2-1; the match to TRBD2 covers 8 bases. The germline V gene has CDR1 SGDLS and CDR2 YYNGEE. The CDR3 loop spans 14 amino acids. Losses at the gene ends were 4 bases for V and 12 bases for J; bases not matched to a gene: 12. The DNA of the CDR3 is TGTGCCAGCAGCCTTGGACTAGCTGGGGGGGGGCAGTTCTTC. Its translation is CASSLGLAGGGQFF.

This clonotype was counted between two and nine times. The chain employs TRBV29-1 and TRBJ1-1, with TRBD1 as a possible D gene (6 bases). Germline V gives CDR1 SQVTM, CDR2 ANQGSEA. This CDR3 has 14 residues. Deletions cut 4 bases from V and 1 base from J, with 13 bases between. The DNA for the CDR3 is TGCAGCGTTGCATCTTTGGACAGGAACACTGAAGCTTTCTTT. This gives the protein CSVASLDRNTEAFF.

This clonotype has at least ten counts. J is TRBJ1-2 and V is TRBV13; D gene ambiguous. The CDR3 has 17 amino acids. Germline assignment: CDR1 PRHDT and CDR2 FYEKMQ (reference sequence). V was cut by 1 base and J by 1 base, with 16 bases left in between. The CDR3 spells CASSLVGNSGVNYGYTF. DNA of the CDR3: TGTGCCAGCAGCTTAGTAGGCAATTCAGGAGTTAACTATGGCTACACCTTC.

This clonotype showed up just a few times. The V gene is TRBV19, the J gene TRBJ2-1; perhaps TRBD1 as D (6 bases). Germline V gene sequence: CDR1 LNHDA, CDR2 SQIVND (reference sequence). With 5 bases removed from V and 0 bases from J, the gap between germline ends came to 17 bases. The CDR3 has 17 residues. The CDR3 here is CASSAYRDTSSYNEQFF. CDR3 nucleotides: TGTGCCAGTAGTGCTTACCGGGACACCAGCTCCTACAATGAGCAGTTCTTC.

This clonotype was observed at least ten times. The genes are TRBV12-3 or TRBV12-4 and TRBJ1-5, with 11 bases aligning to TRBD1. The CDR3 is 14 residues long. The junction had 5 bases not matched to a gene; V was cut back by 7 bases and J by 6 bases. The CDR3: CASTVGTGGQPQHF. CDR3 in DNA: TGTGCCAGCACCGTTGGGACAGGGGGTCAGCCCCAGCATTTT.

This clonotype was found once. J is TRBJ1-5 and V is TRBV5-5; perhaps TRBD1 as D (6 bases). This CDR3 has 15 amino acids. Deletions cut 2 bases from V and 7 bases from J, with 16 bases between. Germline values: CDR1 SGHKS, CDR2 YYEKEE (reference sequence). The CDR3 DNA follows: TGTGCCAGCAGCTTTAGTACAGGGAGGACGCAGCCCCAGCATTTT. This codes for CASSFSTGRTQPQHF.

Ten or more counts support this clonotype. The chain links TRBV7-6 to TRBJ2-2; maybe TRBD2 (7 bases). This CDR3 has 18 residues. The V gene's germline CDR1 is SGHVS and CDR2 FNYEAQ. The V and J ends lost 1 base and 6 bases respectively, with 21 bases between them. The CDR3 sequence is CASSLGGAPSGAAGELFF. The CDR3 nucleotides are TGTGCCAGCAGCTTAGGGGGGGCCCCTAGCGGTGCCGCCGGGGAGCTGTTTTTT.

This clonotype was seen only a few times. The chain couples TRBV18 to TRBJ1-4, with TRBD1 as a possible D gene (5 bases). Germline CDR1 KGHSH, CDR2 LQKENI. V lost 5 bases and J lost 5, with 18 bases in between. The CDR3 consists of 16 residues. CDR3 region: CASSTTTGTANEKLFF. CDR3 sequence (DNA): TGTGCCAGCTCAACGACAACCGGGACGGCAAATGAAAAACTGTTTTTT.

This clonotype was counted many times. CDR3 nucleotide sequence: TGTGCCAGCAGCCCAGGGAACTACGAGCAGTACTTC. Translating gives CASSPGNYEQYF. The chain employs TRBV14 and TRBJ2-7; tentative D call: TRBD1 (5 bases). The CDR3 is made up of 12 amino acids. Germline-derived CDR1 and CDR2 are SGHDN and FVKESK. V lost 4 bases, J lost 3 bases, and 7 bases lay in between.

In this sample, this clonotype turned up many times. The rearrangement joins TRBV28 to TRBJ2-5, with 11 bases fitting TRBD2. Germline values: CDR1 MDHEN, CDR2 SYDVKM. CDR3 length: 15 residues. The V and J ends lost 4 bases and 4 bases, in that order; junction bases with no gene match: 5. The DNA for the CDR3 is TGTGCCAGCAGTTCGCTAGCGGGAGGACGAGAGACCCAGTACTTC. Amino acid sequence: CASSSLAGGRETQYF.

This clonotype turned up a few times. This chain links TRBV3-1 with TRBJ2-1; TRBD2 agrees at 14 bases. CDR1 and CDR2 (germline): LGHDT, YNNKEL (reference sequence). Unmatched junction bases numbered 8, after V lost 4 bases and J lost 6 bases. The CDR3 consists of 17 residues. CDR3 DNA sequence: TGTGCCAGCAGCCCCCGACTAGCGGGAGGGCCCGTCAATGAGCAGTTCTTC. Translation gives CASSPRLAGGPVNEQFF.

This clonotype has ten or more counts. This chain uses TRBV27 with TRBJ2-5; 12 bases are a match to TRBD2. The trim removed 5 bases at V and 5 bases at J, leaving 9 bases unmatched. There are 16 residues in the CDR3. CDR1 and CDR2 (germline): MNHEY, SMNVEV (reference sequence). CDR3 region: CASSPRLAGVWETQYF. The CDR3 nucleotides are TGTGCCAGCAGTCCGAGACTAGCGGGAGTATGGGAGACCCAGTACTTC.

This clonotype was counted ten times or more. The chain has TRBV20-1 and TRBJ2-3; 13 positions match TRBD2. This CDR3 has 20 amino acids. The germline gives CDR1 DFQATT, CDR2 SNEGSKA (reference sequence). Trimming at V came to 6 bases and at J to 0 bases, leaving 18 bases not matched to a gene. CDR3 sequence: CSATKGTSGTLPTSTDTQYF. CDR3 DNA: TGCAGTGCAACCAAGGGGACTAGCGGGACCCTCCCCACTAGCACAGATACGCAGTATTTT.

The V call is TRBV5-6, the J call TRBJ1-1; no definite D call. The CDR3 length is 14 residues. The germline gives CDR1 SGHDT, CDR2 YYEEEE. V gave up 1 base and J gave up 5 bases, with 12 bases separating them. The CDR3 sequence: CASSLWHPGTEAFF. CDR3 nucleotide sequence: TGTGCCAGCAGCTTGTGGCACCCTGGGACTGAAGCTTTCTTT. Together with reference TRBV5-6 and TRBJ1-1, the CDR3 gives the full variable domain: DAGVTQSPTHLIKTRGQQVTLRCSPKSGHDTVSWYQQALGQGPQFIFQYYEEEERQRGNFPDRFSGHQFPNYSSELNVNALLLGDSALYLCASSLWHPGTEAFFGQGTRLTVV.

This clonotype was seen repeatedly, ten times or more. This rearrangement joins TRBV6-2 or TRBV6-3 to TRBJ2-4, with TRBD1 identical over 7 bases. Germline CDR1 MNHEY, CDR2 SVGEGT. Trimming at V came to 5 bases and at J to 3 bases, leaving 10 bases not matched to a gene. This CDR3 region has 16 residues. The DNA for the CDR3 is TGTGCCAGCAGTCCCACCATTGACAGGGTCAAAAACATTCAGTACTTC. Protein product: CASSPTIDRVKNIQYF.

In its sample, this clonotype was seen many times. The gene calls are TRBV19 and TRBJ1-1; D not certain. Germline V gene sequence: CDR1 LNHDA, CDR2 SQIVND (reference sequence). This CDR3 region has 14 residues. The V end was cut by 3 bases, the J end by 5 bases, with 13 bases between. The CDR3 spells CASSIGREGTEAFF. In nucleotides, the CDR3 is TGTGCCAGTAGTATTGGGCGGGAGGGTACTGAAGCTTTCTTT.

At least ten counts were recorded for this clonotype. This chain connects TRBV5-1 to TRBJ2-1; 8 nucleotides agree with TRBD1. CDR1 and CDR2 from the germline V gene are SGHRS and YFSETQ. The junction had 2 bases not matched to a gene; V was cut back by 2 bases and J by 1 base. The CDR3 contains 15 residues. CDR3 sequence reads: CASSLQGVSYNEQFF. Written as DNA, the CDR3 is TGCGCCAGCAGCTTACAGGGGGTGTCCTACAATGAGCAGTTCTTC.